This T cell receptor (beta chain) was documented in a study of blood T cell repertoires in COVID-19. About the research overall: Material from acute and convalescent COVID-19 was sourced from the United States, Italy and Spain. PBMCs, B-cell-depleted T cells, or T cells were the source of the cDNA or gDNA that made up the material.

The CDR3 sequence is 15 residues long. In germline, CDR1 is MNHEY, CDR2 SVGAGI. The ends lost 1 base at V and 1 base at J; junction bases unmatched: 2. Per the original data handling: Amplification from reference gene primers served as the basis for estimated nucleated cell counts. Sequencing was performed with immunoSEQ multiplex PCR; in TCRdb, only in-frame clones are kept and a portion is missing. Clone size and V and J calls were adopted from that table, with D and trimming inferred from the DNA. The sample comprises a few hundred thousand clones, about 83% of which are singletons, and around 12% rests with the top ten.

This TCR was recovered from an elderly man with acute or convalescent COVID-19. The chain couples TRBV6-5 to TRBJ2-5; 8 nucleotides match TRBD1. Sequencing was performed on peripheral blood. The CDR3 here is CASSYFGQGQETQYF. CDR3 nucleotides: TGTGCCAGCAGTTACTTCGGACAGGGCCAAGAGACCCAGTACTTC.